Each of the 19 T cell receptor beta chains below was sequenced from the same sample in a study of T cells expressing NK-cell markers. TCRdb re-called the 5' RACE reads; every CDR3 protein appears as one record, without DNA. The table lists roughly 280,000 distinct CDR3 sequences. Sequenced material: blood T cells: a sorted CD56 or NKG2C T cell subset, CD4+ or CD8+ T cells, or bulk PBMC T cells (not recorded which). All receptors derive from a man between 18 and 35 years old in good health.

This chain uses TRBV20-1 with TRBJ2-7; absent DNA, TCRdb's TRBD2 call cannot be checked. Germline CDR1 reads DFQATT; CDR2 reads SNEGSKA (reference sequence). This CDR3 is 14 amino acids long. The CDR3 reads CSARRAGGSYEQYF.

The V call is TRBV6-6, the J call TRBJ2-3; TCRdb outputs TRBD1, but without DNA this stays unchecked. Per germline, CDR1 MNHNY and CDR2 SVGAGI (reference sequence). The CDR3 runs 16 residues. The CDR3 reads CASSYTGGLPTDTQYF.

The CDR3 region is CSAFKSGRAMVDNEQFF. The genes are TRBV20-1 and TRBJ2-1; TCRdb's D call, TRBD2, is unchecked because there is no DNA. Germline values: CDR1 DFQATT, CDR2 SNEGSKA (reference sequence). CDR3 length: 17 amino acids.

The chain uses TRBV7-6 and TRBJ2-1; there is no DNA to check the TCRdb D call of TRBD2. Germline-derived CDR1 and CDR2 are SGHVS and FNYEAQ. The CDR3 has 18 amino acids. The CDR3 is CASSFASGRAVSYNEQFF.

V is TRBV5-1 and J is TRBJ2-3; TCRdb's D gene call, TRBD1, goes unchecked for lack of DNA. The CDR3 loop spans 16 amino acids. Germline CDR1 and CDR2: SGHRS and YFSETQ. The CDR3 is CASSETGTGVTDTQYF.

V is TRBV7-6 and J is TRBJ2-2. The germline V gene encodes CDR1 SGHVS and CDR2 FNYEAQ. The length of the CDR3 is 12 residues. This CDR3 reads CASSATERELFF.

CDR3 sequence: CASREWGARETQYF. The J gene is TRBJ2-5, the V gene TRBV6-1; TCRdb selects TRBD1, and the lack of DNA leaves this call unchecked. CDR1 MNHNS and CDR2 SASEGT come from the germline V gene. CDR3 size: 14 residues.

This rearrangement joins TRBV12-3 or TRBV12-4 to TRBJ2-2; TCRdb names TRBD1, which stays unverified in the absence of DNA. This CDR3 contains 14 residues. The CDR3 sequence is CASRRGRGTGELFF.

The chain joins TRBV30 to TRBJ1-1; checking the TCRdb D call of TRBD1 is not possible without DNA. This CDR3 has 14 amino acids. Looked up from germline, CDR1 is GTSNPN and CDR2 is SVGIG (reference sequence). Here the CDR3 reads CAWRTGVRNTEAFF. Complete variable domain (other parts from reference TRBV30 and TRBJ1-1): SQTIHQWPATLVQPVGSPLSLECTVEGTSNPNLYWYRQAAGRGLQLLFYSVGIGQISSEVPQNLSASRPQDRQFILSSKKLLLSDSGFYLCAWRTGVRNTEAFFGQGTRLTVV.

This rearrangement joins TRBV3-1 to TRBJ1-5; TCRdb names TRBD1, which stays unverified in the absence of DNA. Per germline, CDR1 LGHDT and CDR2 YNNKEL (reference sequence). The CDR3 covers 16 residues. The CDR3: CASSRTGGGLGEPQHF.

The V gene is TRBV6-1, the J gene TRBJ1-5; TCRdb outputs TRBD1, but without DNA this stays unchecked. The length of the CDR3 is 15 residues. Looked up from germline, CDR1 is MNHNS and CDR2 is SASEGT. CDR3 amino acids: CATTGTGDSNQPQHF.

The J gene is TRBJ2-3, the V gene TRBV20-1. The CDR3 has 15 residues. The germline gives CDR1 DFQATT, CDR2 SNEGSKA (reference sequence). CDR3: CSARDLSRSTDTQYF.

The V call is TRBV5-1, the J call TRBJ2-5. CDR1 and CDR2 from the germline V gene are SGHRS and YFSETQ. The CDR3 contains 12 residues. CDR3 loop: CASSLLEETQYF.

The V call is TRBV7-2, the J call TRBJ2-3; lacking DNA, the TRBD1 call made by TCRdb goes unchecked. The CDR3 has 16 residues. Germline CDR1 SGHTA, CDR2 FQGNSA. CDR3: CASSDGTGLNTDTQYF.

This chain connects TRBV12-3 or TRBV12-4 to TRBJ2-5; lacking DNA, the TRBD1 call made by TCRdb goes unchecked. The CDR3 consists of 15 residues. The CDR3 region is CASSLIGGPKETQYF.

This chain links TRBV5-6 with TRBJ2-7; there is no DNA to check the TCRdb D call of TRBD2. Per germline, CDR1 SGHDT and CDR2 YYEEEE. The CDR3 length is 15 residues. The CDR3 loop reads CASSLTSGSLVGQYF.

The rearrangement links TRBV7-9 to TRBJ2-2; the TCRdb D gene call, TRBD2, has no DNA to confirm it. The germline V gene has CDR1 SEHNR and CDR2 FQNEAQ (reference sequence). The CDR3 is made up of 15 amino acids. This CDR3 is CASTSGTSGTGELFF.

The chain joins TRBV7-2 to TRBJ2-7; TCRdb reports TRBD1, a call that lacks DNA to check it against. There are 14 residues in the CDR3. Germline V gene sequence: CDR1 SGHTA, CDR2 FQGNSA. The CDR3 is CASSPGTVLYEQYF.

CDR3 in amino acids: CAISGGRSDEQFF. This sequence joins TRBV10-3 and TRBJ2-1; there is no DNA to check the TCRdb D call of TRBD1. The CDR3 sequence is 13 residues long. In germline, CDR1 is ENHRY, CDR2 SYGVKD.